Listed here are 32 T cell receptor beta chains from one sample, sequenced in a study of T cell responses to AZD1222 COVID-19 vaccine. Only in-frame clones appear in the TCRdb table, and some are missing; sequencing was by immunoSEQ multiplex PCR. The profile covers 55,000 to 65,000 clones, with roughly 87% appearing a single time and less than 20% taken by the ten largest. Sample: peripheral blood, taken on day 0 of AZD1222 vaccination. These receptors were collected from an adult in good health.

V usage is TRBV18 and J usage is TRBJ1-3; no firm D call. This CDR3 comprises 15 residues. Germline V CDR1 and CDR2: KGHSH, LQKENI. Trimming removed 1 base from V and 0 bases from J, with 7 bases in between. CDR3 coding DNA: TGTGCCAGCTCACCACTTGTCCTCTCTGGAAACACCATATATTTT. It codes for CASSPLVLSGNTIYF. The full variable domain, its missing parts supplied by reference TRBV18 and TRBJ1-3, is NAGVMQNPRHLVRRRGQEARLRCSPMKGHSHVYWYRQLPEEGLKFMVYLQKENIIDESGMPKERFSAEFPKEGPSILRIQQVVRGDSAAYFCASSPLVLSGNTIYFGEGSWLTVV.

The chain couples TRBV7-2 to TRBJ1-5; no definite D call. V lost 1 base, J lost 6 bases, and 13 bases lay in between. The length of the CDR3 is 15 residues. Germline V gives CDR1 SGHTA, CDR2 FQGNSA. In DNA form, the CDR3 reads TGTGCCAGCAGCTTAGAATCGGGTATCGCTCAGCCCCAGCATTTT. Amino acid sequence: CASSLESGIAQPQHF.

The rearrangement joins TRBV7-2 to TRBJ1-4; D might be TRBD1 (5 bases). Per germline, CDR1 SGHTA and CDR2 FQGNSA. The CDR3 covers 13 residues. The germline V and J ends were trimmed by 0 bases and 13 bases, with 12 bases remaining between them. Written as DNA, the CDR3 is TGTGCCAGCAGCTTAGCGGGGTTTGGGGGACTGTTTTTT. It encodes CASSLAGFGGLFF.

J is TRBJ1-2 and V is TRBV15; TRBD1 matches at 11 bases. V lost 4 bases, J lost 3 bases, and 4 bases stayed unmatched. Looked up from germline, CDR1 is LNHNV and CDR2 is YYDKDF (reference sequence). This CDR3 has 15 residues. As DNA, the CDR3 is TGTGCCACCAGCAAGGGACAGGGGGGTTACTATGGCTACACCTTC. Translated, it gives CATSKGQGGYYGYTF.

The gene calls are TRBV19 and TRBJ2-7; the D call may be TRBD1 or TRBD2 (5 bases each). The CDR3 is made up of 12 amino acids. Looked up from germline, CDR1 is LNHDA and CDR2 is SQIVND (reference sequence). V gave up 5 bases and J gave up 8 bases, with 13 bases separating them. The CDR3 DNA reads TGTGCCAGTAGTCATAAACCGGGACAGCAGTACTTC. Protein: CASSHKPGQQYF. Full variable domain (remainder filled in from reference TRBV19 and TRBJ2-7): DGGITQSPKYLFRKEGQNVTLSCEQNLNHDAMYWYRQDPGQGLRLIYYSQIVNDFQKGDIAEGYSVSREKKESFPLTVTSAQKNPTAFYLCASSHKPGQQYFGPGTRLTVT.

This clone was found a few times. This chain uses TRBV6-5 with TRBJ1-2; tentative D call: TRBD1 (5 bases). The CDR3 runs 13 residues. Looked up from germline, CDR1 is MNHEY and CDR2 is SVGAGI. V lost 7 bases, J lost 7 bases, and 16 bases lay in between. CDR3: CASTWGREGGYTF. The CDR3 nucleotides are TGTGCCAGCACCTGGGGCAGGGAAGGTGGCTACACCTTC.

This clone has only a few counts. The chain links TRBV28 to TRBJ1-5, with D possibly being TRBD1 (5 bases). The CDR3 spans 15 residues. V shed 5 bases and J shed 7 bases, with 18 bases lying between them. Germline CDR1 reads MDHEN; CDR2 reads SYDVKM. CDR3 in amino acids: CASSPISHDSQPQHF. In DNA, the CDR3 is TGTGCCAGCAGTCCCATCTCACATGACAGCCAGCCCCAGCATTTT.

CDR3 sequence reads: CAIRTGGGSGELFF. CDR3 in DNA: TGTGCCATCAGGACAGGAGGGGGGTCCGGGGAGCTGTTTTTT. The chain recombines TRBV10-3 with TRBJ2-2, with D perhaps matching TRBD1 or TRBD2 (6 bases each). This CDR3 is built from 14 residues. Germline V gives CDR1 ENHRY, CDR2 SYGVKD. Trimming removed 6 bases from V and 6 bases from J, with 14 bases in between.

This clone has only a few counts. This chain links TRBV14 with TRBJ2-1; D remains ambiguous. The V and J ends lost 1 base and 4 bases respectively, with 11 bases between them. Germline V gene data show CDR1 as SGHDN and CDR2 as FVKESK. The CDR3 runs to 15 residues. CDR3 coding DNA: TGTGCCAGCAGCCAAGTGCAGACTCAGTACAATGAGCAGTTCTTC. The encoded protein is CASSQVQTQYNEQFF.

The rearrangement joins TRBV7-6 to TRBJ1-3; the D gene is possibly TRBD1 (5 bases). The CDR3 is 16 amino acids. The V end lost 1 base, the J end lost 0 bases, and 10 bases lay between the germline ends. The V gene's germline CDR1 is SGHVS and CDR2 FNYEAQ. In DNA form, the CDR3 reads TGTGCCAGCAGCTTAGTTTTGGGACGCTCTGGAAACACCATATATTTT. The encoded protein is CASSLVLGRSGNTIYF. The full variable domain, with the rest looked up from reference TRBV7-6 and TRBJ1-3, is GAGVSQSPRYKVTKRGQDVALRCDPISGHVSLYWYRQALGQGPEFLTYFNYEAQQDKSGLPNDRFSAERPEGSISTLTIQRTEQRDSAMYRCASSLVLGRSGNTIYFGEGSWLTVV.

A single count supports this clone. The chain employs TRBV10-3 and TRBJ2-2; D is perhaps TRBD2 (6 bases). V was clipped by 9 bases and J by 0 bases, with 11 bases between them. The CDR3 is made up of 14 amino acids. Germline values: CDR1 ENHRY, CDR2 SYGVKD. CDR3 protein: CAMHSGANTGELFF. As DNA, the CDR3 is TGTGCCATGCATAGCGGAGCGAACACCGGGGAGCTGTTTTTT.

The V gene is TRBV19, the J gene TRBJ1-5; 10 bases line up with TRBD1. Trimming cost V 8 bases and J 6 bases; bases outside gene matches: 10. The CDR3 has 15 amino acids. CDR1 and CDR2 from the germline V gene are LNHDA and SQIVND (reference sequence). The CDR3 is CASAQRTGGSQPQHF. In DNA form, the CDR3 reads TGTGCCAGTGCCCAGAGGACAGGGGGGTCTCAGCCCCAGCATTTT. The variable domain in full, completed from reference TRBV19 and TRBJ1-5, reads DGGITQSPKYLFRKEGQNVTLSCEQNLNHDAMYWYRQDPGQGLRLIYYSQIVNDFQKGDIAEGYSVSREKKESFPLTVTSAQKNPTAFYLCASAQRTGGSQPQHFGDGTRLSIL.

This clone was recorded a few times. The identical CDR3 is also encoded by other nucleotide sequences in the sample. V usage is TRBV5-1 and J usage is TRBJ1-1, with D perhaps matching TRBD1 (6 bases). Germline CDR1 SGHRS, CDR2 YFSETQ. Trimming took 2 bases from V and 1 from J, leaving 9 bases between them. The CDR3 is 14 amino acids. CDR3 sequence (DNA): TGCGCCAGCAGCTTTAAGGGACAGAACACTGAAGCTTTCTTT. Its translation: CASSFKGQNTEAFF.

V gene TRBV5-1 combines with J gene TRBJ2-5; 7 bases align to TRBD2. V was pared by 3 bases and J by 5 bases, with 4 bases of the junction left unmatched. CDR1 and CDR2 (germline): SGHRS, YFSETQ. This CDR3 is 13 amino acids long. The CDR3 protein is CASSYAGDETQYF. The CDR3 DNA reads as TGCGCCAGCAGCTATGCGGGGGATGAGACCCAGTACTTC.

As for this clone: Relative to the germline gene, one junction end is altered; a read error may explain this. CDR3 bases: TGCGCCAGCAGCTGGACTAGCGGGGGGGAAGTCTTC. Translated: CASSWTSGGEVF. The chain has TRBV5-1 and TRBJ2-1; TRBD2 agrees at 15 bases. CDR3 length: 12 residues. CDR1 is SGHRS and CDR2 is YFSETQ in the germline V gene.

This chain joins TRBV7-9 and TRBJ1-2, with D possibly TRBD1 on 5 matching bases. V was trimmed by 6 bases and J by 0 bases, leaving 14 bases between them. The CDR3 covers 15 residues. Per the germline V gene, CDR1 is SEHNR and CDR2 is FQNEAQ (reference sequence). CDR3: CASSLTDTTNYGYTF. In nucleotides, the CDR3 is TGTGCCAGCAGTCTTACGGACACAACTAACTATGGCTACACCTTC. Full variable domain (missing parts from reference TRBV7-9 and TRBJ1-2): DTGVSQNPRHKITKRGQNVTFRCDPISEHNRLYWYRQTLGQGPEFLTYFQNEAQLEKSRLLSDRFSAERPKGSFSTLEIQRTEQGDSAMYLCASSLTDTTNYGYTFGSGTRLTVV.

Here the CDR3 DNA reads TGTGCCAGCAGTGTTCAGCCTTGGGCTAACACCGGGGAGCTGTTTTTT. As protein: CASSVQPWANTGELFF. The chain employs TRBV2 and TRBJ2-2, with D unresolved. This CDR3 has 16 residues. The ends were cut back, 4 bases at V and 2 bases at J, with 14 bases in the middle. Germline V gene sequence: CDR1 SNHLY, CDR2 FYNNEI.

CDR3 sequence reads: CASSPQGGLHYGYTF. DNA of the CDR3: TGTGCCAGCAGCCCTCAGGGGGGGCTCCACTATGGCTACACCTTC. The chain has TRBV5-8 and TRBJ1-2; 7 bases map to TRBD1. V lost 4 bases and J lost 3; bases outside the gene matches: 9. The germline V gene encodes CDR1 SGHTS and CDR2 YDEGEE. The CDR3 contains 15 residues.

This rearrangement joins TRBV5-6 to TRBJ2-7; no firm D call. CDR1 SGHDT and CDR2 YYEEEE come from the germline V gene. The CDR3 is made up of 14 amino acids. V dropped 5 bases and J dropped 1 base, with 13 bases sitting between them. CDR3 loop: CASRPGPGSYEQYF. CDR3 bases: TGTGCCAGCAGGCCCGGGCCTGGGTCCTACGAGCAGTACTTC.

The V gene is TRBV5-1, the J gene TRBJ2-3; unclear D gene. The CDR3 extends over 13 amino acids. Looked up from germline, CDR1 is SGHRS and CDR2 is YFSETQ. Trimming took 0 bases from V and 6 from J, leaving 8 bases between them. The CDR3 is CASSLVLSDTQYF. The DNA for the CDR3 is TGCGCCAGCAGCTTGGTTTTGTCGGATACGCAGTATTTT.

The CDR3 here is CASSGITGTRLDEQFF. In DNA, the CDR3 is TGTGCCAGCAGCGGAATAACCGGGACTAGACTCGATGAGCAGTTCTTC. The rearrangement joins TRBV9 to TRBJ2-1; 8 positions agree with TRBD2. J was trimmed by 8 bases and V by 3 bases; bases with no gene match: 13. This CDR3 has 16 residues. Germline CDR1 and CDR2: SGDLS and YYNGEE. The variable domain in full, with the rest retrieved from reference TRBV9 and TRBJ2-1, is DSGVTQTPKHLITATGQRVTLRCSPRSGDLSVYWYQQSLDQGLQFLIQYYNGEERAKGNILERFSAQQFPDLHSELNLSSLELGDSALYFCASSGITGTRLDEQFFGPGTRLTVL.

The chain recombines TRBV14 with TRBJ1-2, with a possible D match to TRBD1 (6 bases). Germline values: CDR1 SGHDN, CDR2 FVKESK. There are 14 residues in the CDR3. Trimming left V 2 bases short and J 0 bases short, with 7 bases between. The CDR3 protein is CASSQNRANYGYTF. CDR3 bases: TGTGCCAGCAGCCAAAACAGGGCTAACTATGGCTACACCTTC.

The rearrangement uses TRBV7-9 and TRBJ1-2; a weak D match, TRBD1 (5 bases). The V end was cut by 1 base, the J end by 7 bases, with 22 bases between. Germline CDR1 reads SEHNR; CDR2 reads FQNEAQ (reference sequence). This CDR3 is built from 17 residues. In DNA, the CDR3 is TGTGCCAGCAGCTTAGATACGGGCGCCAGGGCTTATACTGGCTACACCTTC. As protein: CASSLDTGARAYTGYTF.

The rearrangement joins TRBV5-5 to TRBJ1-3, with D perhaps matching TRBD1 (5 bases). Between the trimmed V and J ends, which lost 3 bases and 0 bases, there was a span of 10 bases. CDR3 size: 15 residues. Germline CDR1 and CDR2: SGHKS and YYEKEE (reference sequence). The CDR3 nucleotides read TGTGCCAGCAGCTGGGACGGGAGCTCTGGAAACACCATATATTTT. Its protein is CASSWDGSSGNTIYF.

This clone has a handful of counts. This chain's CDR3 is CASSEDRLYGYTF. The CDR3 bases are TGTGCCAGCAGTGAGGACAGACTCTATGGCTACACCTTC. V and J are TRBV2 and TRBJ1-2, with D possibly TRBD1 on 6 matching bases. Trimming stripped 3 bases from V and 4 bases from J, with 9 bases between. The CDR3 spans 13 residues. Germline CDR1 and CDR2: SNHLY and FYNNEI.

This clone was seen a few times. V gene TRBV5-4 combines with J gene TRBJ1-5, with a tentative D call TRBD1 (5 bases). In germline, CDR1 is SGHNT, CDR2 YYREEE (reference sequence). Trimming removed 2 bases from V and 3 bases from J, with 9 bases in between. This CDR3 region has 14 residues. The chain's CDR3 is CASSFQGTNQPQHF. The CDR3 DNA reads TGTGCCAGCAGCTTCCAAGGGACCAATCAGCCCCAGCATTTT.

The chain joins TRBV7-8 to TRBJ2-3; 7 bases are shared with TRBD1. The length of the CDR3 is 13 residues. Germline V lookup: CDR1 SGHVS, CDR2 FQNEAQ. The V and J ends lost 8 bases and 2 bases, in that order; junction bases with no gene match: 4. Written as DNA, the CDR3 is TGTGCCAGCGCGACAGGGAACACAGATACGCAGTATTTT. This encodes CASATGNTDTQYF.

J is TRBJ2-7 and V is TRBV5-4, with 8 bases matching TRBD2. The V gene's germline CDR1 is SGHNT and CDR2 YYREEE (reference sequence). The ends lost 2 bases at V and 1 base at J; junction bases unmatched: 2. The CDR3 contains 14 residues. CDR3 coding DNA: TGTGCCAGCAGCTTTGCGGGGGGTTCCTACGAGCAGTACTTC. Its translation: CASSFAGGSYEQYF. Looking up the rest from reference TRBV5-4 and TRBJ2-7 gives the full variable domain: ETGVTQSPTHLIKTRGQQVTLRCSSQSGHNTVSWYQQALGQGPQFIFQYYREEENGRGNFPPRFSGLQFPNYSSELNVNALELDDSALYLCASSFAGGSYEQYFGPGTRLTVT.

The chain has TRBV5-1 and TRBJ1-5; 8 bases map to TRBD1. The V gene end was trimmed by 5 bases and the J gene end by 0 bases; junction bases not matched to a gene: 10. Germline CDR1 reads SGHRS; CDR2 reads YFSETQ. CDR3 length: 17 amino acids. The CDR3 DNA reads TGCGCCAGCAGTCCCGGGACAGGAGTTTATAGCAATCAGCCCCAGCATTTT. Translation: CASSPGTGVYSNQPQHF.

The genes are TRBV27 and TRBJ1-1, with TRBD1 identical over 7 bases. Germline values: CDR1 MNHEY, CDR2 SMNVEV (reference sequence). The junction had 6 bases not matched to a gene; V was cut back by 5 bases and J by 3 bases. This CDR3 spans 14 amino acids. DNA for the CDR3: TGTGCCAGCAGTCCGACAGGGATCGACACTGAAGCTTTCTTT. Its translation is CASSPTGIDTEAFF.

The chain combines TRBV6-5 with TRBJ1-4, with D hard to call. The V end was cut by 5 bases, the J end by 8 bases, with 12 bases between. Germline V CDR1 and CDR2: MNHEY, SVGAGI. The CDR3 runs 13 residues. CDR3 sequence: CASSPRRFEKLFF. The CDR3 DNA reads as TGTGCCAGCAGTCCCCGGAGATTCGAAAAACTGTTTTTT.

The chain combines TRBV6-5 with TRBJ2-7; 9 bases line up with TRBD1. The CDR3 sequence is 14 residues long. The germline V gene has CDR1 MNHEY and CDR2 SVGAGI. J lost 5 bases, V lost 7 bases, and 9 bases had no gene match. This CDR3 is CASILKQGAHEQYF. DNA for the CDR3: TGTGCCAGCATATTAAAACAGGGGGCTCACGAGCAGTACTTC.